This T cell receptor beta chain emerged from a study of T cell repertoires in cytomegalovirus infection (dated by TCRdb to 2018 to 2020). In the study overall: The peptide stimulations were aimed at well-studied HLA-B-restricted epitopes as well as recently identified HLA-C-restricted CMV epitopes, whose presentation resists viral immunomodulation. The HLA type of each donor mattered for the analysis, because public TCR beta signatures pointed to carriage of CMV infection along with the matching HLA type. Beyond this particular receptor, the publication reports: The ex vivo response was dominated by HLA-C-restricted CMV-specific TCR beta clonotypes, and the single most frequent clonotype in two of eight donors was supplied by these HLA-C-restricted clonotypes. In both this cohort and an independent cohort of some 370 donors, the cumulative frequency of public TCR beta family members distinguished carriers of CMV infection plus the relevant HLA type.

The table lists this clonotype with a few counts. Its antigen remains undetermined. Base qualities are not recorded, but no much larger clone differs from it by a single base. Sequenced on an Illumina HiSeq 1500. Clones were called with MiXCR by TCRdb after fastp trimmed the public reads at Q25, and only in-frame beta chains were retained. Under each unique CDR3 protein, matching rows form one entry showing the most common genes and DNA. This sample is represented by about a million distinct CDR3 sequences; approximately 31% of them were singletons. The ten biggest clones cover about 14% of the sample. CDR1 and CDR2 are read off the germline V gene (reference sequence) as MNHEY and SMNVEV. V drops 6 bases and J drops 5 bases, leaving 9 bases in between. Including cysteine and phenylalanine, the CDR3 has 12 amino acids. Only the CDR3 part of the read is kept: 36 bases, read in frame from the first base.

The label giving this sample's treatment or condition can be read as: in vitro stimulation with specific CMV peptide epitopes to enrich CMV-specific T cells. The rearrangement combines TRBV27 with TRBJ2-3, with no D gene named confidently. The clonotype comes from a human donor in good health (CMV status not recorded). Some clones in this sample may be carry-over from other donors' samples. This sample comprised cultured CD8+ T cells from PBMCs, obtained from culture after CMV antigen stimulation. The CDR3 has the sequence CASRALGDTQYF. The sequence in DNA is TGTGCCAGCAGGGCTTTGGGAGATACGCAGTATTTT.